A selection of T cell receptor beta chains follows, all from one sample in a study of technical replicates of blood from several donors. The assay was immunoSEQ multiplex PCR, and TCRdb's table has in-frame clones only and misses some. Here the sample spans about 73,000 clones, 85% to 95% being singletons. Sequencing used PBMCs. The receptors come from a human donor in good health. Some clones in this sample may be carry-over from other donors' samples. The CDR3 runs from the conserved cysteine through the conserved F or W. Fields, in order: CDR3 protein, CDR3 DNA, J gene, CDR3 length, V gene, clone size, D gene. D genes are given only for firm matches. Size is stated for part of the rows, as once, few or many counts, or as a class when the clone is expanded.

CASRGRRGGSHNEQFF,TGTGCCAGCAGGGGGAGGCGGGGGGGTTCCCACAATGAGCAGTTCTTC,TRBJ2-1,16,TRBV25-1,NA,TRBD2
CASSSAHRREQYF,TGTGCCAGCAGCTCCGCCCACAGGCGCGAGCAGTACTTC,TRBJ2-7,13,TRBV5-5,NA,NA
CASNPQGGFSEAFF,TGTGCCAGTAATCCACAGGGGGGGTTTAGTGAAGCTTTCTTT,TRBJ1-1,14,TRBV19,NA,TRBD1
CASSLSLGVDGEETQYF,TGTGCCAGCAGCCTAAGTCTCGGCGTCGACGGGGAAGAGACCCAGTACTTC,TRBJ2-5,17,TRBV4-2,NA,NA
CASTSSQGGYGYTF,TGTGCCAGCACCTCAAGCCAGGGGGGCTATGGCTACACCTTC,TRBJ1-2,14,TRBV9,NA,TRBD1
CASSFLANEQFF,TGTGCCAGCAGCTTTCTAGCCAATGAGCAGTTCTTC,TRBJ2-1,12,TRBV7-2,NA,NA
CASSPQGGVGQAEAFF,TGTGCCAGCAGCCCACAGGGAGGGGTGGGTCAAGCTGAAGCTTTCTTT,TRBJ1-1,16,TRBV7-3,NA,NA
CASGFGGGETQYF,TGTGCTAGTGGTTTCGGGGGGGGAGAGACCCAGTACTTC,TRBJ2-5,13,TRBV12-5,NA,TRBD2
CASSGFGSAGARNEQFF,TGTGCCAGCAGTGGGTTCGGTTCAGCGGGAGCGAGGAATGAGCAGTTCTTC,TRBJ2-1,17,TRBV27,NA,TRBD2
CASSFPGQAYEQYF,TGTGCCAGCAGTTTCCCGGGACAGGCCTACGAGCAGTACTTC,TRBJ2-7,14,TRBV2,NA,TRBD1
CASSSGQGRNQPQHF,TGTGCCAGCAGCTCGGGACAGGGTCGCAATCAGCCCCAGCATTTT,TRBJ1-5,15,TRBV7-2,NA,TRBD1
CASSLDGGGSSTDTQYF,TGCGCCAGCAGCTTGGACGGCGGGGGATCTAGCACAGATACGCAGTATTTT,TRBJ2-3,17,TRBV5-1,NA,TRBD2
CASSLGTSVGNEQFF,TGTGCCAGCAGCTTAGGGACTAGCGTCGGCAATGAGCAGTTCTTC,TRBJ2-1,15,TRBV5-8,once,TRBD2
CAISESQGNLGNTIYF,TGTGCCATCAGTGAGTCGCAGGGGAACCTCGGAAACACCATATATTTT,TRBJ1-3,16,TRBV10-3,NA,NA
CASSPNRGGTEAFF,TGTGCCAGCAGCCCCAACAGGGGGGGCACTGAAGCTTTCTTT,TRBJ1-1,14,TRBV14,few,TRBD1
CAISEPNRAGNTIYF,TGTGCCATCAGTGAGCCGAACAGGGCTGGAAACACCATATATTTT,TRBJ1-3,15,TRBV10-3,NA,NA
CASSEKRTGGNTGELFF,TGCGCCAGCAGCGAGAAGCGGACAGGGGGGAACACCGGGGAGCTGTTTTTT,TRBJ2-2,17,TRBV5-1,many,TRBD1
CASSDTGTTYNEQFF,TGTGCCAGCAGCGACACAGGGACCACCTACAATGAGCAGTTCTTC,TRBJ2-1,15,TRBV9,NA,NA
CASSPVSSQGVTEAFF,TGTGCCAGCAGCCCTGTGTCCTCCCAGGGTGTCACTGAAGCTTTCTTT,TRBJ1-1,16,TRBV5-4,once,NA
CASSGDRGWQYF,TGTGCCAGCAGTGGGGACAGGGGATGGCAGTACTTC,TRBJ2-7,12,TRBV2,NA,TRBD1
CAIGTATSYEQYF,TGTGCCATAGGGACAGCGACCTCCTACGAGCAGTACTTC,TRBJ2-7,13,TRBV10-3,NA,TRBD1
CASSGTGARFEAFF,TGTGCCAGCAGCGGGACAGGGGCGCGCTTTGAAGCTTTCTTT,TRBJ1-1,14,TRBV2,NA,TRBD1
CASESGGASTGELFF,TGCGCCAGCGAAAGCGGGGGGGCATCCACCGGGGAGCTGTTTTTT,TRBJ2-2,15,TRBV5-1,NA,TRBD2